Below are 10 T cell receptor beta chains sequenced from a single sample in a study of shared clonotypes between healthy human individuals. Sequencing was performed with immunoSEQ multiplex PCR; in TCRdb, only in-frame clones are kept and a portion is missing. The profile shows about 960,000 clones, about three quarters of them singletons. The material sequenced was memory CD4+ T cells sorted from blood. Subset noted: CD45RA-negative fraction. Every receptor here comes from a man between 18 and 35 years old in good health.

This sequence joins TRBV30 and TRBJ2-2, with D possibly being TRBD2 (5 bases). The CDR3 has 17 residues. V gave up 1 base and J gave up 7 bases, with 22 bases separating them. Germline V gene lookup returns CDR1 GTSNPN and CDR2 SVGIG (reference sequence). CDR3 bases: TGTGCCTGGAGTGCCCATTTGGGAGTAAACCCCCTCGGGGAGCTGTTTTTT. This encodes CAWSAHLGVNPLGELFF.

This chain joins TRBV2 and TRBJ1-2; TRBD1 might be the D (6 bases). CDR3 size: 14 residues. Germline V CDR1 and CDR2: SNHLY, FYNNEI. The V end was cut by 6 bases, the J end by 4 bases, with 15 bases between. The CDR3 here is CASSAYRATYGYTF. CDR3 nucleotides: TGTGCCAGCAGCGCCTACAGGGCGACCTATGGCTACACCTTC.

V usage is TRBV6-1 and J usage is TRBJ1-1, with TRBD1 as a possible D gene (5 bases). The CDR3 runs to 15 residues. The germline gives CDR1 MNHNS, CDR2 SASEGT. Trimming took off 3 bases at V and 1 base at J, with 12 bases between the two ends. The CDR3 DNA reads TGTGCCAGCAGTGAGTGGTGGGGGTCGAACACTGAAGCTTTCTTT. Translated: CASSEWWGSNTEAFF.

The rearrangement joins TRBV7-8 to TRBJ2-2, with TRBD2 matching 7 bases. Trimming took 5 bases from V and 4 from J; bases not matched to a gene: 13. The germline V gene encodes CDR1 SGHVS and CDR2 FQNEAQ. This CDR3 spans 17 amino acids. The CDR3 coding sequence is TGTGCCAGCAGCCCCCTTGGAACGGGGAGGGTCACCGGGGAGCTGTTTTTT. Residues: CASSPLGTGRVTGELFF. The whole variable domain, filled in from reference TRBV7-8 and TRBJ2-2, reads GAGVSQSPRYKVAKRGQDVALRCDPISGHVSLFWYQQALGQGPEFLTYFQNEAQLDKSGLPSDRFFAERPEGSVSTLKIQRTQQEDSAVYLCASSPLGTGRVTGELFFGEGSRLTVL.

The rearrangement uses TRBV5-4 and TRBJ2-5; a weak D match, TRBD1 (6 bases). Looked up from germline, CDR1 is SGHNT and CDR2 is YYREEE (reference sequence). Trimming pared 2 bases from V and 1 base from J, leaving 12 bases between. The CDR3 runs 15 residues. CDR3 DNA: TGTGCCAGCAGCTTTAGGCAGGGGACCCAAGAGACCCAGTACTTC. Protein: CASSFRQGTQETQYF. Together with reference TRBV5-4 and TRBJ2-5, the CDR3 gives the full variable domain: ETGVTQSPTHLIKTRGQQVTLRCSSQSGHNTVSWYQQALGQGPQFIFQYYREEENGRGNFPPRFSGLQFPNYSSELNVNALELDDSALYLCASSFRQGTQETQYFGPGTRLLVL.

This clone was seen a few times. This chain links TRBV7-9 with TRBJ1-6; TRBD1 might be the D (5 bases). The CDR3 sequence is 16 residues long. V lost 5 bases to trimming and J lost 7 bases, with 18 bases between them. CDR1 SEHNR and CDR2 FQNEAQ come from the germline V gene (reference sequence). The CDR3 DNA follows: TGTGCCAGCAGCCCCGCGATTCAGGGTCCCAATTCACCCCTCCACTTT. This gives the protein CASSPAIQGPNSPLHF.

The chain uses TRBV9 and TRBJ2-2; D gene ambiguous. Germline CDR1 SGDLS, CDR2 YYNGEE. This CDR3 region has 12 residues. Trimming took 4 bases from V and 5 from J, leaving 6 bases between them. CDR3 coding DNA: TGTGCCAGCAGCTCGAGGACCGGGGAGCTGTTTTTT. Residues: CASSSRTGELFF.

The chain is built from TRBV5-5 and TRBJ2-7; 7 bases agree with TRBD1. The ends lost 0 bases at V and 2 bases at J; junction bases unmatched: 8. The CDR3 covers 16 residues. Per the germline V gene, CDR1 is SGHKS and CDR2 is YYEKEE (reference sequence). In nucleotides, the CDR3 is TGTGCCAGCAGCTTGGAAGCAGGGGGTAGGACCTACGAGCAGTACTTC. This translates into CASSLEAGGRTYEQYF.

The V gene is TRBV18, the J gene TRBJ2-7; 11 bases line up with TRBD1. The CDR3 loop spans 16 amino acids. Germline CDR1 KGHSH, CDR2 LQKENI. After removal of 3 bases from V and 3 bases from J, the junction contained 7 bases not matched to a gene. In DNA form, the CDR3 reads TGTGCCAGCTCACCGACGCTAGGGACAGGGGGCTACGAGCAGTACTTC. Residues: CASSPTLGTGGYEQYF.

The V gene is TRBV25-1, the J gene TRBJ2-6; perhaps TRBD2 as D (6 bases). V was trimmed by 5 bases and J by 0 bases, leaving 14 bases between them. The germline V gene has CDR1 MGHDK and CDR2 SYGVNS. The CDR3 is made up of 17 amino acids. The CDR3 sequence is CASSPGGLISGANVLTF. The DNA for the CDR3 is TGTGCCAGCAGTCCCGGGGGACTGATCTCTGGGGCCAACGTCCTGACTTTC.